Described below is a single TCR beta chain sequence and its context. The antigen is not known. The sample comes from a study of cytomegalovirus exposure and HLA in healthy donors. Here immunoSEQ multiplex PCR was the method, and the copy in TCRdb shows in-frame clones only, minus some. The data show more than 300,000 clones, about nine tenths seen once. General study findings and limits: A few CMV-associated chains proved CMV antigen-specific in vitro. Researchers catalogued about 150 TCR beta chains as cytomegalovirus-associated.

CDR3 length: 12 amino acids. V was trimmed by 2 bases and J by 3 bases, leaving 4 bases between them. Germline CDR1 MDHEN, CDR2 SYDVKM. Material: PBMCs. The chain couples TRBV28 to TRBJ1-1; D not resolved. The TCR was taken from a woman between 18 and 29 years old in good health and CMV-seronegative. The CDR3 nucleotides read TGTGCCAGCAGTTTACCCTACACTGAAGCTTTCTTT. Protein product: CASSLPYTEAFF.